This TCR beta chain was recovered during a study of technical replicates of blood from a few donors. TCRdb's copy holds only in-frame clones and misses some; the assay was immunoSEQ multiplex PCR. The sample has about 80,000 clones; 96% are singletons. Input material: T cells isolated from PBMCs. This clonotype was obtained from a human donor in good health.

The CDR3 loop reads CASSLWGGAEKLFF. CDR3 nucleotides: TGTGCCAGCAGCTTATGGGGCGGGGCCGAAAAACTGTTTTTT. The chain uses TRBV5-6 and TRBJ1-4; maybe TRBD1 (5 bases). Germline V gene sequence: CDR1 SGHDT, CDR2 YYEEEE. The CDR3 length is 14 residues. V was clipped by 2 bases and J by 8 bases, with 13 bases between them.